This TCR beta chain was captured by sequencing in a study of T cell changes during pregnancy in multiple sclerosis. The CDR3 is 16 amino acids. Germline loops: CDR1 SNHLY, CDR2 FYNNEI. Unmatched junction bases numbered 6, after V lost 4 bases and J lost 0 bases. Repertoires were generated with immunoSEQ multiplex PCR, while TCRdb's copy carries only in-frame clones and drops some. The sample includes more than 60,000 clones, approximately 90% seen only once; the top ten take roughly 1.4%. The sample consisted of peripheral blood, taken in the second trimester of pregnancy. This TCR was recovered from a female donor with multiple sclerosis, enrolled in a pregnancy study. V gene TRBV2 combines with J gene TRBJ1-3, with TRBD1 identical over 7 bases. In DNA form, the CDR3 reads TGTGCCAGCAGTGGAGACAGGGCTAGCTCTGGAAACACCATATATTTT. Amino acids: CASSGDRASSGNTIYF.